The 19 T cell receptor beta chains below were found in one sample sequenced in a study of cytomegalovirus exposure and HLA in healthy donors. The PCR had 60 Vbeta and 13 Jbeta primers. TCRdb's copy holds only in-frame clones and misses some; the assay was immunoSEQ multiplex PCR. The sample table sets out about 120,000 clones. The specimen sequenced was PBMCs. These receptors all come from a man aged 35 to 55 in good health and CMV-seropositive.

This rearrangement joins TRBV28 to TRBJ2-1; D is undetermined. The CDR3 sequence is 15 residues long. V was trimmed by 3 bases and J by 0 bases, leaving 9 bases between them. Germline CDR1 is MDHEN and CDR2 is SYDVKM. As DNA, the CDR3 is TGTGCCAGCAGTTTGGCGGATAGCTCCTACAATGAGCAGTTCTTC. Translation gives CASSLADSSYNEQFF.

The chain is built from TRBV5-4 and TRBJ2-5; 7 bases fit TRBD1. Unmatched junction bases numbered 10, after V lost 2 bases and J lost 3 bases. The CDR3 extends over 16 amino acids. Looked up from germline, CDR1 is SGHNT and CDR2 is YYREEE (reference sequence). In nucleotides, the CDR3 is TGTGCCAGCAGCTTTCTATCCTGGGACAGAAAAGAGACCCAGTACTTC. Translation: CASSFLSWDRKETQYF.

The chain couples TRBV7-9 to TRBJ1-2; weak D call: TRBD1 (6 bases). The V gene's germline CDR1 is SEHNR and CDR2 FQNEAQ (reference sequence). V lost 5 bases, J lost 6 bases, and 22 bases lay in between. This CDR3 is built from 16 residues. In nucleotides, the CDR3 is TGTGCCAGCAGCCCAGGGGCCGGCCAGGCGGCGAATGGCTACACCTTC. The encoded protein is CASSPGAGQAANGYTF.

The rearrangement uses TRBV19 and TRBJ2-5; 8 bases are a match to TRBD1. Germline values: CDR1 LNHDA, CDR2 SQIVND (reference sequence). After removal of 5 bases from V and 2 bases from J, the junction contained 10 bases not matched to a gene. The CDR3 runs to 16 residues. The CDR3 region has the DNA TGTGCCAGTAGTCCGAAGCGAGGACAGGGTCAAGAGACCCAGTACTTC. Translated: CASSPKRGQGQETQYF.

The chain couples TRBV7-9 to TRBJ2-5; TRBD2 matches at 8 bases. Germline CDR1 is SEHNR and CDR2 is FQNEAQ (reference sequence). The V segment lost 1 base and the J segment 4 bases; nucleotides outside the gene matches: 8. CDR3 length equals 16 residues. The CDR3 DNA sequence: TGTGCCAGCAGCTTAGTCGCGGGAGGTGGAGTAGAGACCCAGTACTTC. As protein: CASSLVAGGGVETQYF.

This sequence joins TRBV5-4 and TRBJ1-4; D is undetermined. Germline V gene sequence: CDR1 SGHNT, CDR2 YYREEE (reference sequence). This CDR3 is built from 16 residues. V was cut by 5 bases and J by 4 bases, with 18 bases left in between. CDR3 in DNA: TGTGCCAGCAGTCTACGACCCATGGGCGATAATGAAAAACTGTTTTTT. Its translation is CASSLRPMGDNEKLFF.

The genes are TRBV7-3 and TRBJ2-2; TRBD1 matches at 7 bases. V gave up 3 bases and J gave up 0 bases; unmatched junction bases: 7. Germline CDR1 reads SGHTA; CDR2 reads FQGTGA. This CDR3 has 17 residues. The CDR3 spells CASSFQATGPNTGELFF. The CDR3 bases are TGTGCCAGCAGCTTCCAGGCGACAGGGCCGAACACCGGGGAGCTGTTTTTT.

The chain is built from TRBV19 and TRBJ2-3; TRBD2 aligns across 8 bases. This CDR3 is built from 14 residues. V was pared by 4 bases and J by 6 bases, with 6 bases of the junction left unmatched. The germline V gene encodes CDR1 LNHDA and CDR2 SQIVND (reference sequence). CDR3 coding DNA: TGTGCCAGTAGTAACAGCGGGAGAGGGGATACGCAGTATTTT. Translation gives CASSNSGRGDTQYF.

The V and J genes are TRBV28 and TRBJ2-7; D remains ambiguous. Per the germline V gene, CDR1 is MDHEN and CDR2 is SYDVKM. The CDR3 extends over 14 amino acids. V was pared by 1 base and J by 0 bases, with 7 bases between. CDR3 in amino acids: CASSLLQNSYEQYF. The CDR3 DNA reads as TGTGCCAGCAGTTTATTGCAGAACTCCTACGAGCAGTACTTC.

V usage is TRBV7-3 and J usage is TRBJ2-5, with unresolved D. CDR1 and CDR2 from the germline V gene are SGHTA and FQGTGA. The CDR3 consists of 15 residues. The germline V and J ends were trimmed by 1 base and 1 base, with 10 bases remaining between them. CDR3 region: CASSLNVGPQETQYF. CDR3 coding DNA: TGTGCCAGCAGCTTAAATGTGGGCCCCCAAGAGACCCAGTACTTC. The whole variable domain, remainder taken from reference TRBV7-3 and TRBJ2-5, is GAGVSQTPSNKVTEKGKYVELRCDPISGHTALYWYRQSLGQGPEFLIYFQGTGAADDSGLPNDRFFAVRPEGSVSTLKIQRTERGDSAVYLCASSLNVGPQETQYFGPGTRLLVL.

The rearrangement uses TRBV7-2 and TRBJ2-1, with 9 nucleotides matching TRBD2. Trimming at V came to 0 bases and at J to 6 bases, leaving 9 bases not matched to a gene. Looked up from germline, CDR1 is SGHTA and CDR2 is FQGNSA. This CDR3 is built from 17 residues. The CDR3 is CASSLAWGGRAGNEQFF. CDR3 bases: TGTGCCAGCAGCTTAGCTTGGGGCGGGAGGGCCGGCAATGAGCAGTTCTTC. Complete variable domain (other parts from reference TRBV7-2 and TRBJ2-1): GAGVSQSPSNKVTEKGKDVELRCDPISGHTALYWYRQSLGQGLEFLIYFQGNSAPDKSGLPSDRFSAERTGGSVSTLTIQRTQQEDSAVYLCASSLAWGGRAGNEQFFGPGTRLTVL.

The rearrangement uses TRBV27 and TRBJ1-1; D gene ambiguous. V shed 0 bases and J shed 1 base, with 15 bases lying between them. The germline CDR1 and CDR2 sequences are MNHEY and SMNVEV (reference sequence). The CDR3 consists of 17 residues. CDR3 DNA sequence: TGTGCCAGCAGTTTATCCACAGTGGGCCAGAGGAACACTGAAGCTTTCTTT. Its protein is CASSLSTVGQRNTEAFF.

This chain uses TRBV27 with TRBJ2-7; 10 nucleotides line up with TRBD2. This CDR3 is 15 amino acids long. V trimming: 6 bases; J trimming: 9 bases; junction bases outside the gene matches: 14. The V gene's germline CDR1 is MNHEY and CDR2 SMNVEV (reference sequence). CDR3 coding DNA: TGTGCCAGCAGCCCCGGGACTAGCGCCGATGCAGGGCAGTACTTC. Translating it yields CASSPGTSADAGQYF.

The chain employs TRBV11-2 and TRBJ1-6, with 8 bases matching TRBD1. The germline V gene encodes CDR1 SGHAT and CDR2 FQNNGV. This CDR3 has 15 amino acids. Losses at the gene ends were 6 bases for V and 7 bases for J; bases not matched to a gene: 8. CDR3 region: CASSYTGQENSPLHF. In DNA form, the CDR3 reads TGTGCCAGCAGTTATACGGGACAGGAGAATTCACCCCTCCACTTT.

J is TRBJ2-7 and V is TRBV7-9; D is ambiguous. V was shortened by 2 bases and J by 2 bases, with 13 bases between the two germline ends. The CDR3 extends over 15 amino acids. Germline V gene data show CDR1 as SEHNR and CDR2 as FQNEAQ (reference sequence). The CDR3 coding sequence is TGTGCCAGCAGCTTAATAGGCGGCAGTGCCTACGAGCAGTACTTC. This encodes CASSLIGGSAYEQYF.

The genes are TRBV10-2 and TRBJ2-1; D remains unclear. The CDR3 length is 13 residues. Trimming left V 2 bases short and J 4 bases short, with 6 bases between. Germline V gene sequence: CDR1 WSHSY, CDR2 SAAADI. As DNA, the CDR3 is TGCGCCAGCAGTGAGACAGCTTACAATGAGCAGTTCTTC. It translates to CASSETAYNEQFF.

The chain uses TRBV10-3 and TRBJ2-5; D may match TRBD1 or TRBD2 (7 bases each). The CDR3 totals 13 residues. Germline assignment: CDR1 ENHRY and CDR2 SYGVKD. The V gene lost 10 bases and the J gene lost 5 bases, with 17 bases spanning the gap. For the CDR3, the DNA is TGTGCCACCAGGGGGGGGTCGGGGGAGACCCAGTACTTC. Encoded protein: CATRGGSGETQYF.

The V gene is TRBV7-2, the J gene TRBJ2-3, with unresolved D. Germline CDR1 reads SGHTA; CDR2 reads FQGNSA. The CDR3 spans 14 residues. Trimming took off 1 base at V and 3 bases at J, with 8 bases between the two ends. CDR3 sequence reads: CASSLDPRTDTQYF. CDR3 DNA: TGTGCCAGCAGCTTAGACCCGAGAACAGATACGCAGTATTTT.

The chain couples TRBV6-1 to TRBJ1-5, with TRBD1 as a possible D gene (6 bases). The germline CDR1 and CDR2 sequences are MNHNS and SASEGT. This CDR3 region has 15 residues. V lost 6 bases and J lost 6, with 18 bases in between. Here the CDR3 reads CASRLQGQVSQPQHF. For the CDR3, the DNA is TGTGCCAGCAGGCTACAGGGTCAGGTTAGTCAGCCCCAGCATTTT.